What follows are 8 T cell receptor beta chains derived from one specimen sequenced in a study of T-cell memory formation after mild COVID-19. TCRdb re-called the 5' RACE reads with MiXCR, one entry per CDR3 protein. The top ten clones hold 8.4% of a sample with about 440,000 distinct CDR3 sequences, 20% of them seen once. Sequencing used PBMCs or a T cell subset sorted from them (not recorded which). These receptors came from an adult woman who had mild COVID-19 (a few samples of this study predate the infection). Cell type and time point are not known.

The J gene is TRBJ2-1, the V gene TRBV6-5; 9 bases are shared with TRBD2. The germline gives CDR1 MNHEY, CDR2 SVGAGI. CDR3 size: 18 residues. V shed 4 bases and J 8 bases; nucleotides not matched to a gene: 18. CDR3 amino acids: CASSSENLSGRSKDEQFF. CDR3 bases: TGTGCCAGCAGTTCCGAAAACCTGAGCGGGAGGTCCAAGGATGAGCAGTTCTTC.

The chain joins TRBV5-1 to TRBJ1-5; unclear D gene. V lost 1 base and J 6 bases, leaving 14 bases between the germline ends. The CDR3 loop spans 15 amino acids. Germline CDR1 and CDR2: SGHRS and YFSETQ. In DNA, the CDR3 is TGCGCCAGCAGCTTGTTGGGCAATAAGGGTCAGCCCCAGCATTTT. Protein sequence: CASSLLGNKGQPQHF.

V usage is TRBV7-2 and J usage is TRBJ2-3; TRBD2 matches at 8 bases. CDR3 size: 15 residues. V lost 3 bases and J lost 2; bases outside the gene matches: 4. Looked up from germline, CDR1 is SGHTA and CDR2 is FQGNSA. CDR3 sequence (DNA): TGTGCCAGCAGCTTCGAGCGGGGGTACACAGATACGCAGTATTTT. Translated: CASSFERGYTDTQYF. The entire variable domain, with the rest obtained from reference TRBV7-2 and TRBJ2-3, is as follows: GAGVSQSPSNKVTEKGKDVELRCDPISGHTALYWYRQSLGQGLEFLIYFQGNSAPDKSGLPSDRFSAERTGGSVSTLTIQRTQQEDSAVYLCASSFERGYTDTQYFGPGTRLTVL.

V gene TRBV6-5 combines with J gene TRBJ2-2, with 7 positions matching TRBD1. CDR1 MNHEY and CDR2 SVGAGI come from the germline V gene. With 6 bases clipped from V and 6 bases from J, the junction kept 4 bases outside the gene matches. The CDR3 has 13 residues. The CDR3 region has the DNA TGTGCCAGCAGGGGACAGTTCCCCGGGGAGCTGTTTTTT. This gives the protein CASRGQFPGELFF.

This clonotype was counted between two and nine times. The chain recombines TRBV9 with TRBJ2-2; D is unresolved. This CDR3 is built from 14 residues. V was shortened by 0 bases and J by 4 bases, with 7 bases between the two germline ends. Germline assignment: CDR1 SGDLS and CDR2 YYNGEE. This CDR3 reads CASSVDGFTGELFF. The CDR3 nucleotides are TGTGCCAGCAGCGTAGACGGTTTCACCGGGGAGCTGTTTTTT.

V is TRBV4-3 and J is TRBJ1-4; D gene ambiguous. Germline CDR1 reads LGHNA; CDR2 reads YSLEER. The ends were cut back, 0 bases at V and 5 bases at J, with 10 bases in the middle. The CDR3 covers 15 residues. CDR3 in DNA: TGCGCCAGCAGCCAAGATTACGGGAGGAATGAAAAACTGTTTTTT. It encodes CASSQDYGRNEKLFF.

The rearrangement uses TRBV7-9 and TRBJ2-7; perhaps TRBD2 as D (5 bases). The CDR3 sequence is 14 residues long. Germline V CDR1 and CDR2: SEHNR, FQNEAQ (reference sequence). Trimming took 5 bases from V and 4 from J, leaving 15 bases between them. This CDR3 is CASSIGLDLYEQYF. The CDR3 nucleotides are TGTGCCAGCAGCATCGGACTGGATTTATACGAGCAGTACTTC.

The chain is built from TRBV12-3 or TRBV12-4 and TRBJ1-1; the D gene is possibly TRBD1 (5 bases). V gave up 2 bases and J gave up 3 bases, with 10 bases separating them. The CDR3 sequence is 14 residues long. CDR3 in DNA: TGTGCCAGCAGTTTATGGGGGAGTGACACTGAAGCTTTCTTT. Protein product: CASSLWGSDTEAFF.